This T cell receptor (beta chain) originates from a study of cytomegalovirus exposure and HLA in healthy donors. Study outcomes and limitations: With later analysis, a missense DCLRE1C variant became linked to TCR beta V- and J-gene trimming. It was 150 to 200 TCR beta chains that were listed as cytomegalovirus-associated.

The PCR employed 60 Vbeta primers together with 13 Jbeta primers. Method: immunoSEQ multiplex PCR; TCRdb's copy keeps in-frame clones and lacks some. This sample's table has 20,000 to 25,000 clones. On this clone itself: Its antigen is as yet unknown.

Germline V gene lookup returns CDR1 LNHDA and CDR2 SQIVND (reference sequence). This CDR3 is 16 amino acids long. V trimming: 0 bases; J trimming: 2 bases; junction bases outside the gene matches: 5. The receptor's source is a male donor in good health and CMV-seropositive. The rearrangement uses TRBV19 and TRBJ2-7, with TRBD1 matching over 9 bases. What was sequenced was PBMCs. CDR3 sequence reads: CASSIEYRGLAYEQYF. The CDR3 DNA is TGTGCCAGTAGTATAGAGTACAGGGGGCTCGCCTACGAGCAGTACTTC.